This T cell receptor (beta chain) was sequenced for a study of tissue T cells after allogeneic stem cell transplantation. Findings and limits, study-wide: Anatomically similar tissues had similar TCR repertoires within each patient. Across patients, clones rarely overlapped, yet motif clusters were shared tissue-specifically.

Data came from immunoSEQ multiplex PCR; TCRdb stores just in-frame clones and leaves some out. The profile shows over 7,000 clones, approximately 35% of them singletons. The CDR3 covers 14 residues. Per the germline V gene, CDR1 is KGHPV and CDR2 is FQNQEV (reference sequence). Trimming took off 0 bases at V and 0 bases at J, with 4 bases between the two ends. In the case of this clone: Its antigen remains unidentified. Here the gene names and germline are mouse. The observed sequence ends 1 residue before the CDR3 terminus, with the missing tail filled in from the germline J gene. The same CDR3 can be traced to other DNA sequences in this sample.

Specified time point: mouse harvest day 14 after allogeneic transplant. Each mouse received 10^7 T-cell-depleted marrow cells plus 10^6 splenic CD5+ T cells by tail vein. Mice had MHC-mismatched B6 into BALB/c GVHD, sampled day 7 or 14. V usage is TRBV26 and J usage is TRBJ2-4; D not resolved. The receptor was derived from a female BALB/c mouse given C57BL/6 T cells with graft-versus-host disease after an allogeneic hematopoietic cell transplant. Source material: skin. This CDR3 is CASSLSGSQNTLYF. The covered CDR3 bases are TGTGCCAGCAGTCTGTCGGGTAGTCAAAACACCTTGTAC. The whole variable domain, filled in from reference TRBV26 and TRBJ2-4, reads NSKVIQTPRYLVKGQGQKAKMRCIPEKGHPVVFWYQQNKNNEFKFLINFQNQEVLQQIDMTEKRFSAECPSNSPCSLEIQSSEAGDSALYLCASSLSGSQNTLYFGAGTRLSVL.